This T cell receptor beta chain stems from a study of T cell repertoires in cytomegalovirus infection. On the study more broadly: CMV infection together with matching HLA type was indicated by public TCR beta signatures. Whole-study findings and limits: Based on cumulative public TCR beta family frequency, carriers of CMV plus the relevant HLA were identified. HLA-C-restricted CMV-specific TCR beta clonotypes prevailed in the ex vivo response.

V shed 2 bases and J shed 6 bases, with 13 bases lying between them. The CDR3 consists of 15 residues. Germline V gene data show CDR1 as MNHEY and CDR2 as SVGAGI. TCRdb called the reads again in MiXCR, with one record for every CDR3 protein. The table lists a few hundred thousand distinct CDR3 sequences, 15% to 20% of them singletons. Worth noting for this clonotype: Antigen specificity is unknown.

The receptor was derived from a human donor in good health (CMV status not recorded). Some clones in this sample may be carry-over from other donors' samples. Material for sequencing was CD8+ T cells from PBMCs. The chain recombines TRBV6-5 with TRBJ2-2; D uncertain. The CDR3 DNA sequence: TGTGCCAGCAGTTACGAGACAATCACCCCCGGGGAGCTGTTTTTT. Translating it yields CASSYETITPGELFF.